This is a list of T cell receptor beta chains from one sample in a study of metastatic and nonmetastatic thyroid tumors. TCRdb reprocessed the PCR reads using MiXCR. The sample has some 64,000 clones; just over 4% are singletons. Input material: blood. These receptors originate from a female donor with papillary thyroid cancer or a benign thyroid nodule (not recorded which). Some clones in this sample may be carry-over from other donors' samples. The conserved cysteine and the conserved F or W are not part of the CDR3 here.

J	V	CDR3
TRBJ1-5	TRBV7-3	ASSRLGARVQPQH
TRBJ1-4	TRBV6-5	ASSYSIPGPTNEKLF
TRBJ2-1	TRBV9	ASSVGWEQF
TRBJ1-3	TRBV11-2	ASSLEPRPSGNTIY
TRBJ1-6	TRBV27	ASSFTPERPLH
TRBJ1-2	TRBV20-1	SARAMDRTNYGYT
TRBJ2-1	TRBV20-1	SATPRVAEQF
TRBJ1-6	TRBV12-3/TRBV12-4	ASSFYLDRGRSPLH
TRBJ1-1	TRBV7-9	ASSATTAHEAF
TRBJ2-7	TRBV6-2/TRBV6-3	ASRRQGSGYEQY
TRBJ2-3	TRBV6-2/TRBV6-3	ASSYGTGNTDTQY
TRBJ2-3	TRBV19	ASSPRLAGGSDTQY
TRBJ2-2	TRBV6-5	ASIPQGFAEELF
TRBJ2-1	TRBV15	ATSRAAGRATSGTHNEQF
TRBJ2-1	TRBV20-1	SARRPSGSTDEQF
TRBJ1-2	TRBV2	ASSLRSLDGYT
TRBJ2-2	TRBV5-1	ASSFGRVDTTVELF
TRBJ2-2	TRBV9	ASSAFSGTGVTGELF
TRBJ2-5	TRBV7-6	ASGWTQETQY
TRBJ2-1	TRBV29-1	SARLLTGTSYNEQF
TRBJ2-7	TRBV28	ASRISGGHYEQY
TRBJ2-1	TRBV7-7	ASSWGGPYNEQF
TRBJ2-2	TRBV13	ASSFLDRDTGELF
TRBJ2-7	TRBV11-3	ASSSGSSYEQY
TRBJ1-1	TRBV6-1	ASSARRGMNTEAF
TRBJ1-1	TRBV6-2/TRBV6-3	ASHPPRGMNTEAF
TRBJ2-2	TRBV6-1	ASSARTEGAGELF
TRBJ2-1	TRBV12-3/TRBV12-4	ASSLGLPYNEQF
TRBJ2-6	TRBV29-1	SVEGGGRWSGANVLT
TRBJ2-1	TRBV9	ASSGRLAGGPSEQF
TRBJ1-4	TRBV6-5	ASSYTTGSNEKLF
TRBJ2-3	TRBV7-3	ASSSGGTDTQY
TRBJ1-1	TRBV12-3/TRBV12-4	ASRLMNTEAF
TRBJ2-3	TRBV5-1	ASRVGRSTDTQY
TRBJ1-2	TRBV6-1	ASSQTRTVGTGGYT
TRBJ1-2	TRBV30	AWSVGGWNGYT
TRBJ2-3	TRBV27	ASSPGLAGVKADTQY
TRBJ1-1	TRBV10-3	AISENRGQGTEAF
TRBJ1-2	TRBV2	ASRAGTGSGYT
TRBJ2-7	TRBV4-2	ASSQEGTGGIYEQY